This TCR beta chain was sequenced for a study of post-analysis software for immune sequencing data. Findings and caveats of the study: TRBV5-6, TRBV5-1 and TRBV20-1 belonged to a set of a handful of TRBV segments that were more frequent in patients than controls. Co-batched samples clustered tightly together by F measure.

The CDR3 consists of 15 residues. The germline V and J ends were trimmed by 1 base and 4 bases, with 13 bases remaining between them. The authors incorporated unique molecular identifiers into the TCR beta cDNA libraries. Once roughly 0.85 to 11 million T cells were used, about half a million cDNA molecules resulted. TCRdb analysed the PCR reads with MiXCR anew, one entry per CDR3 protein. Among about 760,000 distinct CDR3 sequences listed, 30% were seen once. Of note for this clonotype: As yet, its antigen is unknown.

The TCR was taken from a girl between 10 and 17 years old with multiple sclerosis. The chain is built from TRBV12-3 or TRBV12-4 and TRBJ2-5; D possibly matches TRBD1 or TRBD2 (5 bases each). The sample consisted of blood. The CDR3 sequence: CASSLDGAGGETQYF. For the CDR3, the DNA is TGTGCCAGCAGTTTAGACGGGGCAGGCGGAGAGACCCAGTACTTC.